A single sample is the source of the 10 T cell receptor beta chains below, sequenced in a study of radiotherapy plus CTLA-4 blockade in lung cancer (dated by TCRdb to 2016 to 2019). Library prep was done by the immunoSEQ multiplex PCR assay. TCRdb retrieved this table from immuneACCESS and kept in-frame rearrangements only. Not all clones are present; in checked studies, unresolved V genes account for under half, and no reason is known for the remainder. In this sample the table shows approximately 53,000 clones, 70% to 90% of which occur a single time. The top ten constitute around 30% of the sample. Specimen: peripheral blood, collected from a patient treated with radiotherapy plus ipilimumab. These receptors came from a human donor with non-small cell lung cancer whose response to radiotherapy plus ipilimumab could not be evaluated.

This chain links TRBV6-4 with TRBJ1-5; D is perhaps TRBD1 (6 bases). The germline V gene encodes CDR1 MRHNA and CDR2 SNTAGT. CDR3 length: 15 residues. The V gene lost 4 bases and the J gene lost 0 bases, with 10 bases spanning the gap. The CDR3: CASSGTEDSNQPQHF. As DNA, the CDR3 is TGTGCCAGCAGTGGGACAGAGGATAGCAATCAGCCCCAGCATTTT.

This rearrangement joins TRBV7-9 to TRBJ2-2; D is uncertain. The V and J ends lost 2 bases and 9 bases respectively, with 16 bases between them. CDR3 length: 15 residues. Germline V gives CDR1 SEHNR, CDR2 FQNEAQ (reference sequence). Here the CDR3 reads CASSLYRGFDRELFF. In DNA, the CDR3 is TGTGCCAGCAGCTTATATAGAGGTTTCGACCGGGAGCTGTTTTTT.

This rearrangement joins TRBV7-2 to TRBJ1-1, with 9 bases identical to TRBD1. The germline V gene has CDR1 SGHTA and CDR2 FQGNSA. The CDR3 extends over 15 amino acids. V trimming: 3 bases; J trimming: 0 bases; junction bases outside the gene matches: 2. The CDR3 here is CASSLTGGVNTEAFF. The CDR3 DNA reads TGTGCCAGCAGCTTGACAGGGGGGGTGAACACTGAAGCTTTCTTT.

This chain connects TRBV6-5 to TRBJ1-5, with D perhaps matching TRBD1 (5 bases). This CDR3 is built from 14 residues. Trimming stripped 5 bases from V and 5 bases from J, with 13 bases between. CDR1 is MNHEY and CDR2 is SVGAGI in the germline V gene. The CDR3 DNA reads TGTGCCAGCAGTCGCGGGACCGATGATCAGCCCCAGCATTTT. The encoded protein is CASSRGTDDQPQHF.

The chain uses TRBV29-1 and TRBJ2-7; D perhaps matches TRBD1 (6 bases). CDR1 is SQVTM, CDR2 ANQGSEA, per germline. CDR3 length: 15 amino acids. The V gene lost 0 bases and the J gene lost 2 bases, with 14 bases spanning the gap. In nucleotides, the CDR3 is TGCAGCGTTGAAGAGAGGGGGAGAGGGGCCTACGAGCAGTACTTC. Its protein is CSVEERGRGAYEQYF.

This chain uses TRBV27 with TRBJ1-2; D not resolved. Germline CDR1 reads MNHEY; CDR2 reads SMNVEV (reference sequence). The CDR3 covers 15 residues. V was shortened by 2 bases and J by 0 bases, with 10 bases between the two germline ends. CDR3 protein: CASSLGGPTNYGYTF. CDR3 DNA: TGTGCCAGCAGTTTAGGCGGGCCAACTAACTATGGCTACACCTTC.

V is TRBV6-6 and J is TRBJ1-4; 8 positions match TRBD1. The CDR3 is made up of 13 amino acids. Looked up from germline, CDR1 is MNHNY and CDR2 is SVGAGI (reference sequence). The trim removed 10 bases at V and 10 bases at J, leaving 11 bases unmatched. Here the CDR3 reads CAIQRTGISKLFF. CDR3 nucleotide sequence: TGTGCCATCCAGCGGACAGGGATTTCAAAACTGTTTTTT.

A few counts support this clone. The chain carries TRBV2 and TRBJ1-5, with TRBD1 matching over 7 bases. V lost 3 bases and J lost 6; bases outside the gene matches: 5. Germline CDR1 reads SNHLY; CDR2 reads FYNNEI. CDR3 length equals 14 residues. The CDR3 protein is CASSEGQYGQPQHF. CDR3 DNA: TGTGCCAGCAGTGAGGGACAGTATGGTCAGCCCCAGCATTTT.

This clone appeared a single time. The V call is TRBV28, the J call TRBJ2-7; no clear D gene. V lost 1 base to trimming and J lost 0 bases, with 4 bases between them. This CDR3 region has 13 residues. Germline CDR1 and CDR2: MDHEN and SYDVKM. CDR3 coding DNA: TGTGCCAGCAGTTTATCAGTCTCCTACGAGCAGTACTTC. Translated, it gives CASSLSVSYEQYF.

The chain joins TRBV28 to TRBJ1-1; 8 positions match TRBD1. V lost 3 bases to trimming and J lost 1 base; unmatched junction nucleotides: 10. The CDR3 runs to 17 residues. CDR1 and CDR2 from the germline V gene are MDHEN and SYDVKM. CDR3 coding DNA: TGTGCCAGCAGTTTCTCCAGGGGGCGAATAAAGAACACTGAAGCTTTCTTT. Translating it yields CASSFSRGRIKNTEAFF. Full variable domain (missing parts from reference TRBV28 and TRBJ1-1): DVKVTQSSRYLVKRTGEKVFLECVQDMDHENMFWYRQDPGLGLRLIYFSYDVKMKEKGDIPEGYSVSREKKERFSLILESASTNQTSMYLCASSFSRGRIKNTEAFFGQGTRLTVV.